This is a list of T cell receptor beta chains from one sample in a study of T cell responses to AZD1222 COVID-19 vaccine. Only in-frame clones appear in the TCRdb table, and some are missing; sequencing was by immunoSEQ multiplex PCR. The table includes around 120,000 clones, 89% detected once. The sequencing here drew on peripheral blood, taken on day 0 of AZD1222 vaccination. These receptors were collected from an adult in good health. Each CDR3 is given with its conserved first and last residue. Fields, in order: CDR3 DNA, CDR3 protein, J gene, V gene, clone size, D gene. D genes are given only for firm matches. Where a row states a size, it is once, few, many or the class of an expanded clone; other rows omit it.

CDR3 DNA: TGTGCCAGCAGTTCCCAAATAAACATTCAGTACTTC
CDR3 protein: CASSSQINIQYF
J gene: TRBJ2-4
V gene: TRBV12-3/TRBV12-4
clone size: .
D gene: .

CDR3 DNA: TGTGCCAGCAGCCCCATCGGGAGTTCACCCCTCCACTTT
CDR3 protein: CASSPIGSSPLHF
J gene: TRBJ1-6
V gene: TRBV3-1/TRBV3-2
clone size: .
D gene: .

CDR3 DNA: TGCAGCGTTGAATTAGGGGGGAGTACAGGGGGCACGATCGAGACCCAGTACTTC
CDR3 protein: CSVELGGSTGGTIETQYF
J gene: TRBJ2-5
V gene: TRBV29-1
clone size: .
D gene: TRBD1

CDR3 DNA: TGTGCCAGCAGCGTAGGGGCAGGGGGCTATCAGCCCCAGCATTTT
CDR3 protein: CASSVGAGGYQPQHF
J gene: TRBJ1-5
V gene: TRBV9
clone size: .
D gene: TRBD1

CDR3 DNA: TGCGCCAGCAGCCGAGGGCTAGCCCGGGAGCTGTTTTTT
CDR3 protein: CASSRGLARELFF
J gene: TRBJ2-2
V gene: TRBV4-1
clone size: .
D gene: .

CDR3 DNA: TGCGCCAGCAGCTCTAACTACGAGCAGTACTTC
CDR3 protein: CASSSNYEQYF
J gene: TRBJ2-7
V gene: TRBV5-1
clone size: .
D gene: .

CDR3 DNA: TGTGCCAGCAGCTTTAGCGCGGCCGGGGAGCTGTTTTTT
CDR3 protein: CASSFSAAGELFF
J gene: TRBJ2-2
V gene: TRBV5-5
clone size: .
D gene: .

CDR3 DNA: TGCGCCAGCAGCCCTGCCCCGGGGCTTACATACGAGCAGTACTTC
CDR3 protein: CASSPAPGLTYEQYF
J gene: TRBJ2-7
V gene: TRBV5-1
clone size: .
D gene: .

CDR3 DNA: TGCAGCGTTGTGGCTGGGCAGGCGAACACTGAAGCTTTCTTT
CDR3 protein: CSVVAGQANTEAFF
J gene: TRBJ1-1
V gene: TRBV29-1
clone size: .
D gene: .

CDR3 DNA: TGTGCCAGCAGTCAGGACAGGTGGGGCAATCAGCCCCAGCATTTT
CDR3 protein: CASSQDRWGNQPQHF
J gene: TRBJ1-5
V gene: TRBV2
clone size: .
D gene: TRBD1

CDR3 DNA: TGTGCCACCAGTGCCTTTAGGGCAGGGGAGAGCACAGATACGCAGTATTTT
CDR3 protein: CATSAFRAGESTDTQYF
J gene: TRBJ2-3
V gene: TRBV24-1
clone size: .
D gene: .

CDR3 DNA: TGTGCCAGCAGCTACTGGCAGACACCATCCTACGAGCAGTACTTC
CDR3 protein: CASSYWQTPSYEQYF
J gene: TRBJ2-7
V gene: TRBV6-5
clone size: .
D gene: .

CDR3 DNA: TGTGCCTGGACTCCCGGGTGGGACTCTGAAGCTTTCTTT
CDR3 protein: CAWTPGWDSEAFF
J gene: TRBJ1-1
V gene: TRBV30
clone size: .
D gene: .

CDR3 DNA: TGTGCCACCACCCGGATCGGGGGCTATGGCTACACCTTC
CDR3 protein: CATTRIGGYGYTF
J gene: TRBJ1-2
V gene: TRBV19
clone size: .
D gene: .

CDR3 DNA: TGTGCCAGCAGCAAAAGACAGGGGAGCTCCTACGAGCAGTACTTC
CDR3 protein: CASSKRQGSSYEQYF
J gene: TRBJ2-7
V gene: TRBV5-5
clone size: .
D gene: TRBD1

CDR3 DNA: TGTGCCAGCAGCCTCATCCGGGGGAATGAGCAGTTCTTC
CDR3 protein: CASSLIRGNEQFF
J gene: TRBJ2-1
V gene: TRBV7-9
clone size: .
D gene: .

CDR3 DNA: TGTGCCATCAGCGGGCTAGCTAGCTCCTACGAGCAGTACTTC
CDR3 protein: CAISGLASSYEQYF
J gene: TRBJ2-7
V gene: TRBV10-3
clone size: .
D gene: .

CDR3 DNA: TGTGCCAGCAGTTTGGTGACAGGGGGCTACTACAATGAGCAGTTCTTC
CDR3 protein: CASSLVTGGYYNEQFF
J gene: TRBJ2-1
V gene: TRBV27
clone size: few
D gene: TRBD1

CDR3 DNA: TGTGCCAGCCAGGGGAGGGTAGTCAAAAACATTCAGTACTTC
CDR3 protein: CASQGRVVKNIQYF
J gene: TRBJ2-4
V gene: TRBV6-5
clone size: .
D gene: .

CDR3 DNA: TGTGCCACCAGCTTGCGCAGGGAGGGGACTGAAGCTTTCTTT
CDR3 protein: CATSLRREGTEAFF
J gene: TRBJ1-1
V gene: TRBV15
clone size: .
D gene: .

CDR3 DNA: TGTGCCAGCAGTTACACAACAGGGAAGCGGTCACCCCTCCACTTT
CDR3 protein: CASSYTTGKRSPLHF
J gene: TRBJ1-6
V gene: TRBV6-5
clone size: .
D gene: .

CDR3 DNA: TGCAGCGTTGGGGACTACGAGCAGTACTTC
CDR3 protein: CSVGDYEQYF
J gene: TRBJ2-7
V gene: TRBV29-1
clone size: once
D gene: .

CDR3 DNA: TGTGCCAGCAGAGACTACAATGAGCAGTTCTTC
CDR3 protein: CASRDYNEQFF
J gene: TRBJ2-1
V gene: TRBV14
clone size: .
D gene: .

CDR3 DNA: TGTGCCAGTAGTATGTGGAGTCCTGGAAACACCATATATTTT
CDR3 protein: CASSMWSPGNTIYF
J gene: TRBJ1-3
V gene: TRBV19
clone size: .
D gene: .

CDR3 DNA: TGTGCCAGCAGCTTGGGTGGGAGCGAGCAGTACTTC
CDR3 protein: CASSLGGSEQYF
J gene: TRBJ2-7
V gene: TRBV5-6
clone size: .
D gene: .

CDR3 DNA: TGTGCCAGCAGTTACCTCGCAGGGTTAAACCAGCCCCAGCATTTT
CDR3 protein: CASSYLAGLNQPQHF
J gene: TRBJ1-5
V gene: TRBV6-5
clone size: .
D gene: .

CDR3 DNA: TGTGCCAGCAGCACTCGACAGGGGTCGGATGAAAAACTGTTTTTT
CDR3 protein: CASSTRQGSDEKLFF
J gene: TRBJ1-4
V gene: TRBV5-4
clone size: once
D gene: TRBD1

CDR3 DNA: TGCGCCAGCAGGTCTTTAGGGCCCGACAATGAGCAGTTCTTC
CDR3 protein: CASRSLGPDNEQFF
J gene: TRBJ2-1
V gene: TRBV5-1
clone size: .
D gene: .

CDR3 DNA: TGTGCCAGCAGACCTAGGACAGATACGCAGTATTTT
CDR3 protein: CASRPRTDTQYF
J gene: TRBJ2-3
V gene: TRBV12-3/TRBV12-4
clone size: .
D gene: .

CDR3 DNA: TGTGCCATCAGTGACGGGGGGGTGGATGGCTACACCTTC
CDR3 protein: CAISDGGVDGYTF
J gene: TRBJ1-2
V gene: TRBV10-3
clone size: .
D gene: .

CDR3 DNA: TGTGCCATCGTCCGCCGGGACAGGGGGCCCAATGAGCAGTTCTTC
CDR3 protein: CAIVRRDRGPNEQFF
J gene: TRBJ2-1
V gene: TRBV2
clone size: .
D gene: TRBD1

CDR3 DNA: TGTGCCAGCAGTAACTCCGGGAGAACAACTAATGAAAAACTGTTTTTT
CDR3 protein: CASSNSGRTTNEKLFF
J gene: TRBJ1-4
V gene: TRBV25-1
clone size: .
D gene: .

CDR3 DNA: TGTGCCAGCAGTGAAAACACTAGCGGGGGCCAGGAGCAGTTCTTC
CDR3 protein: CASSENTSGGQEQFF
J gene: TRBJ2-1
V gene: TRBV6-1
clone size: once
D gene: TRBD2

CDR3 DNA: TGTGCCAGCAGCCAAGGGATGGCGGGCCCTGGGGGGTCCCTCCACTTT
CDR3 protein: CASSQGMAGPGGSLHF
J gene: TRBJ1-6
V gene: TRBV3-1/TRBV3-2
clone size: .
D gene: .

CDR3 DNA: TGTGCCAGCAGTCCCTCTCACAGGGGAGGAGACTATGGCTACACCTTC
CDR3 protein: CASSPSHRGGDYGYTF
J gene: TRBJ1-2
V gene: TRBV28
clone size: .
D gene: TRBD1

CDR3 DNA: TGTGCCAGCAGCCTGGATCTAGCGGGGCACAATGAGCAGTTCTTC
CDR3 protein: CASSLDLAGHNEQFF
J gene: TRBJ2-1
V gene: TRBV27
clone size: .
D gene: TRBD2

CDR3 DNA: TGCAGTGCTAGTTTACAGAACTATGGCTACACCTTC
CDR3 protein: CSASLQNYGYTF
J gene: TRBJ1-2
V gene: TRBV20-1
clone size: .
D gene: .

CDR3 DNA: TGCGCCAGCAGCTTGGCGGGACAGGGGATAGAGACCCAGTACTTC
CDR3 protein: CASSLAGQGIETQYF
J gene: TRBJ2-5
V gene: TRBV5-1
clone size: .
D gene: TRBD1

CDR3 DNA: TGCGCCAGCAGCTTGCTGGGGGCGGATAATTCACCCCTCCACTTT
CDR3 protein: CASSLLGADNSPLHF
J gene: TRBJ1-6
V gene: TRBV5-1
clone size: .
D gene: .

CDR3 DNA: TGTGCCACCAGCAGCACGGGACTGCTCAATGAAAAACTGTTTTTT
CDR3 protein: CATSSTGLLNEKLFF
J gene: TRBJ1-4
V gene: TRBV15
clone size: .
D gene: .

CDR3 DNA: TGTGCCAGCAGCTTAGGCAGGTCGCTCACAGATACGCAGTATTTT
CDR3 protein: CASSLGRSLTDTQYF
J gene: TRBJ2-3
V gene: TRBV7-8
clone size: .
D gene: .

CDR3 DNA: TGCGCCAGCAGCCCTCAGATAGAATTACTCTACGAGCAGTACTTC
CDR3 protein: CASSPQIELLYEQYF
J gene: TRBJ2-7
V gene: TRBV5-1
clone size: few
D gene: .

CDR3 DNA: TGTGCCATCAGCCGTGGACAGGGAGGCTATGGCTACACCTTC
CDR3 protein: CAISRGQGGYGYTF
J gene: TRBJ1-2
V gene: TRBV10-3
clone size: .
D gene: TRBD1

CDR3 DNA: TGTGCCAGCAGTTACTCCGGAGAGGGGACCTACGAGCAGTACTTC
CDR3 protein: CASSYSGEGTYEQYF
J gene: TRBJ2-7
V gene: TRBV6-5
clone size: .
D gene: .

CDR3 DNA: TGTGCCAGTAGTACCGGTTTGGGACAGGGGGTCTACGAGCAGTACTTC
CDR3 protein: CASSTGLGQGVYEQYF
J gene: TRBJ2-7
V gene: TRBV19
clone size: once
D gene: TRBD1

CDR3 DNA: TGTGCAAGTCCCGGGACAGGGGTTGTCGGCTACACCTTC
CDR3 protein: CASPGTGVVGYTF
J gene: TRBJ1-2
V gene: TRBV12-2
clone size: .
D gene: .